What follows is one T cell receptor beta chain and its context. The cohort comprised adults aged about 18 to 100 years residing in some 24 US areas. Cohort assignment relied on participant-reported clinical history. These data belong to a study of blood T cell repertoires in COVID-19. Study-wide context: From T cells, B-cell-depleted T cells, or PBMCs came the material, which was cDNA or gDNA.

This CDR3 has 14 amino acids. V dropped 7 bases and J dropped 1 base, with 15 bases sitting between them. CDR1 is SQVTM, CDR2 ANQGSEA, per germline. In the original analysis: Using reference gene primer amplification, nucleated cell counts were estimated. Method: immunoSEQ multiplex PCR; TCRdb's copy keeps in-frame clones and lacks some. V and J calls and clone size follow that table, whereas D and trimming were derived from the DNA. Here the sample spans roughly 250,000 clones, more than 85% being singletons. The chain uses TRBV29-1 and TRBJ2-3, with a possible D match to TRBD2 (5 bases). The source is a woman in her forties or fifties who had recovered from COVID-19. Sequences were obtained from PBMCs or T cells enriched from blood (not recorded which). The CDR3 DNA is TGCAGCGGCCGGGAATGGGCGGGCACAGATACGCAGTATTTT. Encoded protein: CSGREWAGTDTQYF.